This T cell receptor beta chain was identified in a study of shared clonotypes between healthy human individuals. Template for every sorted-subset replicate PCR totaled about 200 ng DNA, tens of thousands of T cell genomes. Assay used: immunoSEQ multiplex PCR; TCRdb lists only in-frame clones, some missing. The sample consists of 2,500,000 or so clones, approximately 92% of them appearing once. Whole-study results and caveats: It was the non-shared clonotypes that had lower generation probabilities than clonotypes shared by all four donors. The sharing of 4.5% to 5% of naive CD4 clonotypes was seen across several donors.

CDR1 SGHVS and CDR2 FNYEAQ come from the germline V gene. CDR3 length: 15 residues. V lost 10 bases and J lost 0, with 18 bases in between. This clone has only a few counts. Its antigen remains unknown. Donors were healthy HIV-negative adults without recent acute infections or vaccinations. The source material was naive CD4+ T cells sorted from blood. Subset reported: CD45RA+ positively selected. The rearrangement joins TRBV7-6 to TRBJ1-1, with D possibly matching TRBD1 (5 bases). The sequence was collected from a man aged 18 to 29 in good health. CDR3 bases: TGTGCCACCTTCTCGGGGGGGAATATGAACACTGAAGCTTTCTTT. Protein sequence: CATFSGGNMNTEAFF.